These 25 T cell receptor beta chains came from one sample sequenced in a study of T cell changes during pregnancy in multiple sclerosis. Data came from immunoSEQ multiplex PCR; TCRdb stores just in-frame clones and leaves some out. The sample has under 30,000 clones; about nine tenths are singletons. The starting material was CD8+ T cells from peripheral blood mononuclear cells, obtained in the third trimester of pregnancy. These receptors all come from a female donor in good health, enrolled as a control in a pregnancy study.

This clone was observed a handful of times. The CDR3 is CASSQEDRRTEAFF. As DNA, the CDR3 is TGCGCCAGCAGCCAAGAGGATAGGAGGACTGAAGCTTTCTTT. The V and J genes are TRBV4-1 and TRBJ1-1; no firm D call. The length of the CDR3 is 14 residues. From germline, CDR1 is MGHRA and CDR2 YSYEKL. Trimming took off 0 bases at V and 5 bases at J, with 10 bases between the two ends.

The chain is built from TRBV11-2 and TRBJ1-1; no clear D. In germline, CDR1 is SGHAT, CDR2 FQNNGV. V dropped 1 base and J dropped 5 bases, with 8 bases sitting between them. There are 13 residues in the CDR3. CDR3 coding DNA: TGTGCCAGCAGCTTAGGTGGGAGAACTGAAGCTTTCTTT. It codes for CASSLGGRTEAFF.

The chain has TRBV7-9 and TRBJ1-6; D ambiguous. CDR3 size: 16 residues. Trimming took 5 bases from V and 3 from J, leaving 14 bases between them. Germline V gene sequence: CDR1 SEHNR, CDR2 FQNEAQ (reference sequence). CDR3 in DNA: TGTGCCAGCAGCGCAAGGAACCAGGTCTATAATTCACCCCTCCACTTT. This codes for CASSARNQVYNSPLHF.

The chain joins TRBV4-1 to TRBJ1-1; possible D gene TRBD1, 6 bases. Trimming removed 4 bases from V and 3 bases from J, with 15 bases in between. From germline, CDR1 is MGHRA and CDR2 YSYEKL. This CDR3 region has 15 residues. Here the CDR3 reads CASSPSPTGHTEAFF. The CDR3 coding sequence is TGCGCCAGCAGCCCCTCCCCCACAGGGCACACTGAAGCTTTCTTT.

In DNA, the CDR3 is TGTGCCAGCAGCCCATCACCTAGAGGGAAAACTGAAGCTTTCTTT. Its protein product is CASSPSPRGKTEAFF. The V and J genes are TRBV7-2 and TRBJ1-1; D is uncertain. V was cut by 5 bases and J by 5 bases, with 18 bases left in between. This CDR3 has 15 residues. CDR1 and CDR2 (germline): SGHTA, FQGNSA.

The rearrangement links TRBV29-1 to TRBJ2-1; the D gene is possibly TRBD2 (5 bases). The CDR3 is made up of 12 amino acids. Trimming removed 3 bases at V and 9 bases at J, with 12 bases between. The germline V gene encodes CDR1 SQVTM and CDR2 ANQGSEA. The DNA for the CDR3 is TGCAGCGTTGAGGAGGCATCGGCTGAGCAGTTCTTC. It translates to CSVEEASAEQFF.

In regard to this clone: A much larger clone differs by one base, so this may be a read error. The chain combines TRBV29-1 with TRBJ1-2, with D possibly TRBD1 on 5 matching bases. Germline V gene lookup returns CDR1 SQVTM and CDR2 ANQGSEA. Trimming removed 8 bases at V and 4 bases at J, with 14 bases between. The CDR3 loop spans 12 amino acids. CDR3 sequence reads: CSTGGSFYGYTF. CDR3 bases: TGCAGCACGGGGGGGAGCTTCTATGGCTACACCTTC.

The chain has TRBV27 and TRBJ1-6; 7 bases agree with TRBD1. The germline gives CDR1 MNHEY, CDR2 SMNVEV (reference sequence). Trimming removed 6 bases from V and 7 bases from J; junction bases left unmatched: 3. The CDR3 is 13 amino acids. CDR3 amino acids: CASRPTGNSPLHF. The DNA of the CDR3 is TGTGCCAGCAGGCCGACAGGGAATTCACCCCTCCACTTT.

This sequence joins TRBV5-6 and TRBJ2-2; D is unresolved. The V end was cut by 0 bases, the J end by 4 bases, with 4 bases between. CDR3 size: 13 residues. Germline V gene sequence: CDR1 SGHDT, CDR2 YYEEEE. CDR3 residues: CASSLAVTGELFF. The CDR3 DNA sequence: TGTGCCAGCAGCTTGGCCGTCACCGGGGAGCTGTTTTTT.

V gene TRBV7-2 combines with J gene TRBJ2-7; 8 positions match TRBD1. V dropped 5 bases and J dropped 7; count of bases not matched to a gene: 10. Germline V gene sequence: CDR1 SGHTA, CDR2 FQGNSA. There are 14 residues in the CDR3. CDR3 residues: CASSTRQGPREQYF. DNA for the CDR3: TGTGCCAGCAGCACCCGACAGGGGCCGCGGGAGCAGTACTTC. The complete variable domain, with remaining parts taken from reference TRBV7-2 and TRBJ2-7, reads GAGVSQSPSNKVTEKGKDVELRCDPISGHTALYWYRQSLGQGLEFLIYFQGNSAPDKSGLPSDRFSAERTGGSVSTLTIQRTQQEDSAVYLCASSTRQGPREQYFGPGTRLTVT.

The rearrangement links TRBV13 to TRBJ2-7, with a possible D match to TRBD1 (6 bases). This CDR3 is built from 14 residues. V was clipped by 5 bases and J by 0 bases, with 11 bases between them. CDR1 is PRHDT and CDR2 is FYEKMQ in the germline V gene (reference sequence). In DNA form, the CDR3 reads TGTGCCAGCAGCGCGACAGGTAGCTCCTACGAGCAGTACTTC. The encoded protein is CASSATGSSYEQYF. Based on the CDR3 plus reference TRBV13 and TRBJ2-7, the full variable domain is AAGVIQSPRHLIKEKRETATLKCYPIPRHDTVYWYQQGPGQDPQFLISFYEKMQSDKGSIPDRFSAQQFSDYHSELNMSSLELGDSALYFCASSATGSSYEQYFGPGTRLTVT.

This clone was detected once. V and J are TRBV2 and TRBJ2-3; the match to TRBD1 covers 8 bases. The CDR3 runs to 14 residues. The V gene's germline CDR1 is SNHLY and CDR2 FYNNEI. The J segment lost 6 bases and the V segment lost 6 bases, leaving 8 bases of the junction unmatched. CDR3 DNA sequence: TGTGCCAGCAGGATCAGGGGGCTGGAGGATACGCAGTATTTT. Translation: CASRIRGLEDTQYF.

This sequence joins TRBV7-8 and TRBJ2-7; a possible D gene is TRBD1 (6 bases). Between the trimmed V and J ends, which lost 5 bases and 3 bases, there was a span of 14 bases. Germline V gives CDR1 SGHVS, CDR2 FQNEAQ. The CDR3 is 14 residues long. The CDR3: CASSRRTDDYEQYF. CDR3 sequence (DNA): TGTGCCAGCAGCCGCCGGACAGACGACTACGAGCAGTACTTC. Full variable domain (rest looked up from reference TRBV7-8 and TRBJ2-7): GAGVSQSPRYKVAKRGQDVALRCDPISGHVSLFWYQQALGQGPEFLTYFQNEAQLDKSGLPSDRFFAERPEGSVSTLKIQRTQQEDSAVYLCASSRRTDDYEQYFGPGTRLTVT.

V usage is TRBV4-2 and J usage is TRBJ2-2, with 8 bases aligning to TRBD2. The CDR3 contains 15 residues. Germline lookup yields CDR1 LGHNA and CDR2 YNFKEQ. V was pared by 5 bases and J by 2 bases, with 4 bases of the junction left unmatched. CDR3 nucleotides: TGTGCCAGCAGCAAACTAGCGGAAAACACCGGGGAGCTGTTTTTT. Protein sequence: CASSKLAENTGELFF.

This clone was picked up one time. At one of its ends the junction is not consistent with the germline gene, which may arise from a read error. V is TRBV7-7 and J is TRBJ2-6, with 11 bases lining up with TRBD2. Germline CDR1 SSHAT, CDR2 FNYEAQ (reference sequence). The CDR3 is 18 amino acids. CDR3 loop: CASSLLAGALSGANVLTF. The CDR3 nucleotides read TGTGCTAGCAGCCTACTAGCGGGGGCCCTCTCTGGGGCCAACGTCCTGACTTTC.

The chain's CDR3 is CASSSSTVTQYF. The CDR3 nucleotides read TGTGCCAGCAGCTCATCTACCGTCACGCAGTATTTT. The chain couples TRBV7-9 to TRBJ2-3; D gene ambiguous. Germline V gene lookup returns CDR1 SEHNR and CDR2 FQNEAQ (reference sequence). V gave up 4 bases and J gave up 9 bases, with 11 bases separating them. The CDR3 spans 12 residues.

This chain uses TRBV19 with TRBJ1-2, with D possibly TRBD1 on 5 matching bases. Germline values: CDR1 LNHDA, CDR2 SQIVND (reference sequence). The V end was cut by 10 bases, the J end by 8 bases, with 17 bases between. The CDR3 runs 12 residues. Here the CDR3 reads CATLQGYEGYTF. The CDR3 region has the DNA TGTGCCACTCTTCAGGGCTACGAGGGCTACACCTTC.

This sequence joins TRBV10-2 and TRBJ1-1; weak D call: TRBD1 (5 bases). The CDR3 length is 15 residues. Germline-derived CDR1 and CDR2 are WSHSY and SAAADI. V gave up 2 bases and J gave up 7 bases, with 17 bases separating them. DNA for the CDR3: TGCGCCAGCAGTGAGCCCTGGCGGGGCGACATTGAAGCTTTCTTT. This translates into CASSEPWRGDIEAFF.

The V and J genes are TRBV28 and TRBJ1-2, with D uncertain. CDR1 and CDR2 from the germline V gene are MDHEN and SYDVKM. The CDR3 runs to 13 residues. V gave up 6 bases and J gave up 1 base, with 9 bases separating them. CDR3 nucleotides: TGTGCCAGCAGCCTCGTCGGTAACTATGGCTACACCTTC. This translates into CASSLVGNYGYTF.

This chain joins TRBV18 and TRBJ1-1; 8 bases fit TRBD1. The CDR3 contains 16 residues. The V gene end was trimmed by 6 bases and the J gene end by 0 bases; junction bases not matched to a gene: 9. The germline V gene encodes CDR1 KGHSH and CDR2 LQKENI. The CDR3: CASSQPWDRLNTEAFF. Written as DNA, the CDR3 is TGTGCCAGCTCGCAACCTTGGGACAGGTTGAACACTGAAGCTTTCTTT.

The V call is TRBV4-2, the J call TRBJ2-3; 8 bases are a match to TRBD2. V lost 2 bases to trimming and J lost 6 bases; unmatched junction nucleotides: 10. In germline, CDR1 is LGHNA, CDR2 YNFKEQ. There are 16 residues in the CDR3. The CDR3 here is CASSQSNSGAPDTQYF. The DNA of the CDR3 is TGTGCCAGCAGCCAAAGTAATAGCGGGGCCCCCGATACGCAGTATTTT.

V is TRBV14 and J is TRBJ1-1; 10 nucleotides agree with TRBD1. V lost 0 bases and J lost 11; bases outside the gene matches: 9. This CDR3 spans 15 amino acids. CDR1 is SGHDN, CDR2 FVKESK, per germline. The CDR3, as DNA: TGTGCCAGCAGCCAAGATCTGACAGGGGGCCTCGAGGCTTTCTTT. The encoded protein is CASSQDLTGGLEAFF.

The chain is built from TRBV11-2 and TRBJ1-1, with D unclear. The CDR3 is 12 residues long. From germline, CDR1 is SGHAT and CDR2 FQNNGV. V was trimmed by 3 bases and J by 10 bases, leaving 12 bases between them. The CDR3 region is CASSFEARRAFF. CDR3 coding DNA: TGTGCCAGCAGCTTCGAGGCGCGCAGAGCTTTCTTT.

The V call is TRBV2, the J call TRBJ2-1, with 13 bases lining up with TRBD2. This CDR3 comprises 16 residues. CDR1 is SNHLY, CDR2 FYNNEI, per germline. J was trimmed by 7 bases and V by 5 bases; bases with no gene match: 8. CDR3 DNA sequence: TGTGCCAGCAGTATACTAGCGGGGGGGCCTCTTAATGAGCAGTTCTTC. Protein: CASSILAGGPLNEQFF.

The V call is TRBV21-1, the J call TRBJ1-5. TRBV21-1 is marked as a pseudogene. The CDR3 loop spans 15 amino acids. The CDR3 DNA follows: TGTGCCAGCAGGACCCTCCGCGGCGATTCTCAGCCCCAGCATTTT. It is translated as CASRTLRGDSQPQHF.